The clone carrying this TCR beta chain turned up a few times. What it recognizes is unknown. The table came from immunoSEQ multiplex PCR; TCRdb's copy has only in-frame clones and leaves some out. The sample yields about 220,000 clones, around 90% seen once. The data are from a study of cytomegalovirus exposure and HLA in healthy donors. Overall study findings and caveats: Among TCR beta chains, those listed as cytomegalovirus-associated numbered around 160.

Germline V gene sequence: CDR1 SGHVS, CDR2 FNYEAQ. The CDR3 runs 14 residues. V shed 5 bases, J shed 2 bases, and the junction held 3 bases outside the gene matches. This clonotype originated in a woman aged 18-35 years in good health and CMV-seronegative. The sequencing input was PBMCs. The rearrangement uses TRBV7-6 and TRBJ1-2, with 9 bases fitting TRBD1. CDR3: CASSVGTGNYGYTF. Here the CDR3 DNA reads TGTGCCAGCAGCGTTGGGACAGGGAACTATGGCTACACCTTC.